This TCR beta chain was obtained from a study of blood T cell repertoires in COVID-19. About the research overall: Both acute and convalescent COVID-19 samples were obtained from the United States, Italy and Spain. PBMCs, B-cell-depleted T cells, or T cells provided the cDNA or gDNA that made up the material.

Authors' data handling: Researchers report that nucleated cell counts were estimated from reference gene primer amplification. Here immunoSEQ multiplex PCR was the method, and the copy in TCRdb shows in-frame clones only, minus some. V, J and clone size are those of that table, while D and trimming were read from the DNA. The sample yields about 60,000 clones, about 87% seen once. Deletions cut 6 bases from V and 5 bases from J, with 13 bases between. CDR3 length equals 13 residues. Germline V gives CDR1 SGHVS, CDR2 FQNEAQ. This chain connects TRBV7-8 to TRBJ1-1, with a tentative D call TRBD1 (5 bases). Sequencing used peripheral blood. The sequence came from a man aged 60 to 75 with acute or convalescent COVID-19. The CDR3 here is CASRLGGGTEAFF. CDR3 nucleotide sequence: TGTGCCAGCAGACTCGGGGGGGGGACTGAAGCTTTCTTT.